This T cell receptor (beta chain) was sequenced during a study of T-cell reconstitution after alpha-beta-depleted transplantation in children. Unique molecular identifiers were incorporated into the prepared TCRbeta library. MiXCR, applied by TCRdb to the PCR reads, yields one record per CDR3 protein. The sample yields 200,000 to 250,000 distinct CDR3 sequences, under 13% seen once. At least ten counts were recorded for this clonotype. CDR1 is DFQATT and CDR2 is SNEGSKA in the germline V gene (reference sequence). The ends were cut back, 6 bases at V and 7 bases at J, with 21 bases in the middle. CDR3 length: 14 residues.

The rearrangement links TRBV20-1 to TRBJ1-1, with D uncertain. The material was PBMCs, obtained before TCRalphabeta/CD19-depleted stem cell transplant. The clonotype comes from a child under two years old with acute myeloid leukemia, due to receive a stem cell transplant. Written as DNA, the CDR3 is TGCAGTGCGCCGGGGATCAACTTTTTACATGAAGCTTTCTTT. Translation gives CSAPGINFLHEAFF.